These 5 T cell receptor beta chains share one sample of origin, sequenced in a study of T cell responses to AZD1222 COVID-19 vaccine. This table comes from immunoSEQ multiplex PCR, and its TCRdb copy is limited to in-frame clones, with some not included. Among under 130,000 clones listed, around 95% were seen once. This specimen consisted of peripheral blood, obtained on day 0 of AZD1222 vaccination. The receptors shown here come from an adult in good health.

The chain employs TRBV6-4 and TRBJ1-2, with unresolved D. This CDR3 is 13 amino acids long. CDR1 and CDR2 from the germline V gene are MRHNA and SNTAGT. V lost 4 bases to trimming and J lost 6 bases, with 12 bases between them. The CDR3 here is CASSAGWMDGYTF. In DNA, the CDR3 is TGTGCCAGCAGTGCCGGATGGATGGATGGCTACACCTTC.

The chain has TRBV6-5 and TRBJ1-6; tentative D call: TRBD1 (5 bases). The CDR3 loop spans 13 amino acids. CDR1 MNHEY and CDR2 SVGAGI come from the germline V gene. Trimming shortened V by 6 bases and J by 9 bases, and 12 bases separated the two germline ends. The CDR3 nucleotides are TGTGCCAGCAGGAGACTCAGGGCTTCACCCCTCCACTTT. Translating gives CASRRLRASPLHF.

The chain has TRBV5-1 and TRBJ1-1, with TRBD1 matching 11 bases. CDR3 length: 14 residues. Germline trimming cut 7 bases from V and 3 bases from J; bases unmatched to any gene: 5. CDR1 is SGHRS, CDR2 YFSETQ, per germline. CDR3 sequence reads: CASRGQGAHTEAFF. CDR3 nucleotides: TGCGCCAGCCGTGGACAGGGGGCACACACTGAAGCTTTCTTT.

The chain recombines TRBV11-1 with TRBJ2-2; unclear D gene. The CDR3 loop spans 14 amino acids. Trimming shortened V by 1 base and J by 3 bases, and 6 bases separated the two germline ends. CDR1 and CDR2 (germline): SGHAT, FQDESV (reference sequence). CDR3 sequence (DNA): TGTGCCAGCAGCTTAGAGTTGGACACCGGGGAGCTGTTTTTT. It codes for CASSLELDTGELFF.

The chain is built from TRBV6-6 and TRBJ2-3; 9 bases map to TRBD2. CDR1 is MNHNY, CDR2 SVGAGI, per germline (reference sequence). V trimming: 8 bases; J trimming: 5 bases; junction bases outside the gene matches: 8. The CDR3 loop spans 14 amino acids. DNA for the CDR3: TGTGCCAGCGGTTGGGCGGGAGGGGAAGATACGCAGTATTTT. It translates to CASGWAGGEDTQYF.